This TCR beta chain was captured by sequencing in a study of blood T cell repertoires in COVID-19. Trimming cost V 4 bases and J 8 bases, with 20 bases left between them. There are 15 residues in the CDR3. CDR1 and CDR2 (germline): SGHTA, FQGNSA. This clone was found once. Generated by immunoSEQ multiplex PCR, the TCRdb table keeps only in-frame clones and is missing some. This sample has around 250,000 clones, with 85% found just once. The chain is built from TRBV7-2 and TRBJ1-2; maybe TRBD1 (6 bases). The specimen was PBMCs or T cells enriched from blood (not recorded which). This clonotype was sampled from a woman in her fifties or sixties with acute COVID-19. The CDR3 DNA sequence: TGTGCCAGCAGCTCCCAAGGGGCAGGGGCGCACGGCTACACCTTC. Its protein product is CASSSQGAGAHGYTF.